This TCR beta chain was sequenced for a study of blood T cells in healthy people across ages. Together with a sample-barcoded 5' primer, a J-beta primer mix was included in a second PCR lasting about 7 to 11 cycles. The template-switch adaptor, which had 12 random nucleotides, put a tag on each cDNA molecule. TCRdb recomputed calls from the 5' RACE reads with MiXCR, one row per CDR3 protein. The sample lists fewer than 1,000,000 distinct CDR3 sequences; under 45% were seen once. Findings and caveats of the study: Per million T cells, TCR beta diversity dropped roughly linearly as age increased.

V shed 6 bases, J shed 4 bases, and the junction held 6 bases outside the gene matches. This CDR3 contains 14 residues. Germline loops: CDR1 MDHEN, CDR2 SYDVKM. For this clonotype: What it binds is unknown.

Each sample had at least 6.5 million PBMCs isolated. The chain carries TRBV28 and TRBJ2-5, with 9 bases lining up with TRBD2. This clonotype was sampled from a man in his fifties or sixties in good health. Sequenced: blood. CDR3 DNA sequence: TGTGCCAGCAGGCTAGCGGGGAGGGTAGAGACCCAGTACTTC. This translates into CASRLAGRVETQYF.